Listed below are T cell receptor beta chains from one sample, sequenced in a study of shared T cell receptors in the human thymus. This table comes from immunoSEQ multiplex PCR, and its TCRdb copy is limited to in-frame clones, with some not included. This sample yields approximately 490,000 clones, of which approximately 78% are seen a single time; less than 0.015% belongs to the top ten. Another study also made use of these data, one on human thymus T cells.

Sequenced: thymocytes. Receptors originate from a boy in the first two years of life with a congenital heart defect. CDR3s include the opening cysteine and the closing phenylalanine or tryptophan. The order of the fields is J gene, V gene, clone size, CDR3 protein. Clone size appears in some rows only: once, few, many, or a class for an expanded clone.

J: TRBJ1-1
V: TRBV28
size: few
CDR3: CASSSRTGQAKNTEAFF

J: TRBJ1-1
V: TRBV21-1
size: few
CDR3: CASSKDPSGATEAFF

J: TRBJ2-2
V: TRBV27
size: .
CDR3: CASSAGTRTQGTTGELFF

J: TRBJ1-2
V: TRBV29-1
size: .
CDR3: CSVGGGTGYYGYTF

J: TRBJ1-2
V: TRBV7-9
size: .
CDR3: CASSPRDTNYGYTF

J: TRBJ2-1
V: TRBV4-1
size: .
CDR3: CASSIAPGLAYSCPYNEQFF

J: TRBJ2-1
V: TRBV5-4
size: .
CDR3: CASSPSSGQRHNEQFF

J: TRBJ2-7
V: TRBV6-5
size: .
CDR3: CASSKLAGVYEQYF

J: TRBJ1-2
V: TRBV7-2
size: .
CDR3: CASSFPGRPYGYTF

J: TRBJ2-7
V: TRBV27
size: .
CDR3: CASSPPSGRNEQYF

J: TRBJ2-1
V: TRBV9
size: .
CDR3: CASSVGPPGGGGNEQFF

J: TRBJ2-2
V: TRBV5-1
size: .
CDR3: CASSLRDRGCTGELFF

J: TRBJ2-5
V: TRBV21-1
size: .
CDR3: CASSKVGGSGSQETQYF

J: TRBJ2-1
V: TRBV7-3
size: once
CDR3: CASSLAGRSYNEQFF

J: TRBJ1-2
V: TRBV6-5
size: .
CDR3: CASSYRLNYGYTF

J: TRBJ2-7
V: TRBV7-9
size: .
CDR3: CASSPKHEQYF

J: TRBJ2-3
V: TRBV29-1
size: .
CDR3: CSVEGTTDTQYF

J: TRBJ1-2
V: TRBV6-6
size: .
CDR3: CASSYSLKGRDYGYTF

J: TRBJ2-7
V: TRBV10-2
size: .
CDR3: CASTPSRSSYEQYF

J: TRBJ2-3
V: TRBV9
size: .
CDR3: CASSVDRGRVGDTQYF

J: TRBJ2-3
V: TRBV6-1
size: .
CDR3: CASSARVDTQYF

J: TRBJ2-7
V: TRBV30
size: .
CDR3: CAWSASGRREQYF

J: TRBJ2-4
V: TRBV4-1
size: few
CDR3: CASSQDHCPGKNIQYF

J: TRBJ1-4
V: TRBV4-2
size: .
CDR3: CASSPQAGLGTNEKLFF

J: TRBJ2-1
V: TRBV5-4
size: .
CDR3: CAVGGSYEQFF

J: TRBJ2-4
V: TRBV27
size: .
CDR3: CASSSGTGSIHQYF

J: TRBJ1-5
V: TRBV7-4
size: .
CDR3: CASGDSVNQPQHF

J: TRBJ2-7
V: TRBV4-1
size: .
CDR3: CASSQDWSRGAYEQYF

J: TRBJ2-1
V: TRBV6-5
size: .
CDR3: CASNWGRAGGNEQFF

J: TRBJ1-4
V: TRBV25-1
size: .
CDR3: CASSWGGEKLFF

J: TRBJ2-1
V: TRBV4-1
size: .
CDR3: CASSQTGTSGTRGFYNEQFF

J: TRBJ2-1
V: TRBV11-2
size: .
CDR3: CASSLGSPPINEQFF

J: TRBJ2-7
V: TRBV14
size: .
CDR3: CASSQDVLAGGHNEQYF

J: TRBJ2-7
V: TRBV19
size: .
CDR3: CASRGDALAGEEQYF

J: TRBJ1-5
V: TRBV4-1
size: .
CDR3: CASSQGFRAGSNNQPQHF